This T cell receptor beta chain emerged from a study of blood T cell repertoires in COVID-19 (dated by TCRdb to about 2020). For context, the study as a whole: Collaborator samples came from the United States, Italy and Spain and covered acute and convalescent phases of COVID-19. A freely available public database, intended as a resource for researchers studying the immune response to SARS-CoV-2, is where the repertoires were released. Samples were obtained from the ongoing ImmuneRACE study (first 160 participants) and from approximately 1,200 subjects provided by 6 global collaborators. Nearly every sample came with metadata listing a de-identified subject ID, COVID-19 status, age in years and sex. Where available, HLA class I and class II types were taken from metadata supplied by the sample provider and were not determined by assay-based typing. Subjects who had been exposed to COVID-19, were actively infected with it, or had recovered from it provided the deeply sampled blood TCRbeta repertoires that made up the dataset. The material from the prospective study consisted of cDNA or gDNA derived from T cells, B-cell-depleted T cells, or PBMCs. Results and caveats for the whole study, not just this receptor: The quantity of clinical and demographic metadata differed by source and by participant and was supplied without curation.

TCRbeta CDR3 regions were amplified from genomic DNA by means of the immunoSEQ Assay, a bias-controlled multiplex PCR. On the authors' methods: The number of nucleated cells in each sample was estimated from the amplification of reference gene primers within the assay. To quantify the absolute abundance of each unique TCRbeta CDR3 rearrangement, sequence reads were collapsed and filtered. For each sample, productive Simpson clonality was calculated by taking the square root of Simpson's diversity index across productive rearrangements. The immuneACCESS repertoire file appears here via TCRdb, limited to in-frame rearrangements. These files lack a portion of the clones; in checked studies, under half of the deficit traces to unresolved V genes, and the cause of the others is not known. V, J and clone size were drawn from that table, and D and trimming were deduced from the DNA. For this sample there are some 190,000 clones; around 82% appear just once. Clones ranked in the top ten supply approximately 7% of the sample.

In Seattle, one collaborating source enrolled patients while the infection was active and tracked those patients longitudinally over the course of disease. The collaborating institutions used their own protocols to collect whole blood in K2EDTA tubes. Collaborator samples were shipped for TCRbeta analysis as frozen whole blood, isolated PBMCs, or DNA extracted from either sample type. This clone was recorded once. Its specific antigen is unknown. No base quality information exists; no much larger clone differs at one position. As encoded in the germline V gene, CDR1 is KGHSH while CDR2 is LQKENI. Its CDR3 holds 15 amino acids, cysteine through phenylalanine. Only the CDR3 part of the read is kept: 45 bases, read in frame from the first base. The V and J ends are trimmed by 2 bases and 8 bases, leaving 18 bases between them.

This clonotype was sampled from a man aged 80 or over with COVID-19, enrolled during active disease. Sequencing was performed on peripheral blood. The sequence is built from TRBV18 and TRBJ1-1, and the D gene may be TRBD1, 5 bases matching. DNA sequence: TGTGCCAGCTCACCAGGGAGGCAGGGAGAAGGCGAAGCTTTCTTT. This yields the protein CASSPGRQGEGEAFF.